This entry lists 20 T cell receptor beta chains sequenced from one sample in a study of OX40 agonist ivuxolimab in advanced cancers. Measured with immunoSEQ multiplex PCR; TCRdb has only the in-frame clones, and not every one. The data contain tens of thousands of clones, nearly 80% of them seen just once; the ten biggest clones take up approximately 4.4%. The sample in question was CD4+ or CD8+ T cells sorted from blood, obtained in a trial of the OX40 agonist ivuxolimab. The receptors come from an adult with an advanced solid tumor such as melanoma, head and neck, liver or kidney cancer.

This chain's CDR3 is CASSDLGIWGQGAGNEQYF. CDR3 bases: TGTGCCAGCAGTGATCTAGGGATATGGGGACAGGGGGCGGGAAACGAGCAGTACTTC. The chain uses TRBV28 and TRBJ2-7; 12 bases map to TRBD1. The CDR3 is made up of 19 amino acids. The germline V gene encodes CDR1 MDHEN and CDR2 SYDVKM. The V segment lost 5 bases and the J segment 5 bases; nucleotides outside the gene matches: 19.

CDR3 nucleotide sequence: TGTGCCAGCAGCTTAAGCGGCGCGTACAATGAGCAGTTCTTC. This gives the protein CASSLSGAYNEQFF. The V and J genes are TRBV7-3 and TRBJ2-1; no reliable D call. Germline values: CDR1 SGHTA, CDR2 FQGTGA. V lost 1 base, J lost 4 bases, and 8 bases lay in between. There are 14 residues in the CDR3.

The chain carries TRBV19 and TRBJ1-4; unclear D gene. V was pared by 5 bases and J by 3 bases, with 13 bases between. The CDR3 has 15 amino acids. Germline V gene sequence: CDR1 LNHDA, CDR2 SQIVND (reference sequence). The CDR3 loop reads CASSGRAGPNEKLFF. CDR3 bases: TGTGCCAGTAGTGGACGCGCGGGCCCTAATGAAAAACTGTTTTTT. The full variable domain, its missing parts supplied by reference TRBV19 and TRBJ1-4, is DGGITQSPKYLFRKEGQNVTLSCEQNLNHDAMYWYRQDPGQGLRLIYYSQIVNDFQKGDIAEGYSVSREKKESFPLTVTSAQKNPTAFYLCASSGRAGPNEKLFFGSGTQLSVL.

This clone was seen a handful of times. V gene TRBV4-1 combines with J gene TRBJ1-1; D is unresolved. The CDR3 length is 11 residues. Germline V gene sequence: CDR1 MGHRA, CDR2 YSYEKL. Trimming pared 4 bases from V and 4 bases from J, leaving 4 bases between. In nucleotides, the CDR3 is TGCGCCAGCAGCCGAGGCACTGAAGCTTTCTTT. Translation: CASSRGTEAFF.

V and J are TRBV29-1 and TRBJ1-1; 9 bases align to TRBD1. The CDR3 contains 12 residues. The germline V gene encodes CDR1 SQVTM and CDR2 ANQGSEA. The CDR3 region has the DNA TGCAGTACTACCCGGGACAGGGCTGAAGCTTTCTTT. Protein sequence: CSTTRDRAEAFF.

The chain joins TRBV19 to TRBJ1-4; D gene uncertain. Germline CDR1 reads LNHDA; CDR2 reads SQIVND (reference sequence). The CDR3 runs 15 residues. Trimming stripped 4 bases from V and 4 bases from J, with 13 bases between. CDR3 DNA: TGTGCCAGTAGTAGGTCTGGGAGGATTAATGAAAAACTGTTTTTT. Protein: CASSRSGRINEKLFF.

The chain couples TRBV7-3 to TRBJ2-6; D call uncertain. The CDR3 totals 15 residues. Trimming took off 5 bases at V and 3 bases at J, with 11 bases between the two ends. Germline V lookup: CDR1 SGHTA, CDR2 FQGTGA. The CDR3 coding sequence is TGTGCCAGCAGCCCCTGGGTAAGTGGGGCCAACGTCCTGACTTTC. This translates into CASSPWVSGANVLTF.

This sequence joins TRBV19 and TRBJ2-1; TRBD2 aligns across 7 bases. V trimming: 7 bases; J trimming: 5 bases; junction bases outside the gene matches: 11. The CDR3 has 15 residues. Germline assignment: CDR1 LNHDA and CDR2 SQIVND (reference sequence). Here the CDR3 reads CASKWSGTKNNEQFF. CDR3 bases: TGTGCCAGTAAATGGTCCGGGACTAAAAACAATGAGCAGTTCTTC. The whole variable domain, filled in from reference TRBV19 and TRBJ2-1, reads DGGITQSPKYLFRKEGQNVTLSCEQNLNHDAMYWYRQDPGQGLRLIYYSQIVNDFQKGDIAEGYSVSREKKESFPLTVTSAQKNPTAFYLCASKWSGTKNNEQFFGPGTRLTVL.

This rearrangement joins TRBV21-1 to TRBJ1-1; the table names TRBD1, a call not compared with the DNA. TRBV21-1 is flagged as a pseudogene. The CDR3 is 13 amino acids. The CDR3 DNA follows: TGTGCCAGCAGCAACAACAGGAGCACTGAAGCTTTCTTT. Its protein product is CASSNNRSTEAFF.

This clone was seen only a few times. The CDR3 DNA is TGTGCCAGCCTCCGACAGGGAAGCTCCTACAATGAGCAGTTCTTC. Amino acid sequence: CASLRQGSSYNEQFF. The chain links TRBV2 to TRBJ2-1; 7 bases fit TRBD1. The CDR3 consists of 15 residues. Trimming cost V 8 bases and J 0 bases; bases outside gene matches: 7. Germline loops: CDR1 SNHLY, CDR2 FYNNEI. Complete variable domain (other parts from reference TRBV2 and TRBJ2-1): EPEVTQTPSHQVTQMGQEVILRCVPISNHLYFYWYRQILGQKVEFLVSFYNNEISEKSEIFDDQFSVERPDGSNFTLKIRSTKLEDSAMYFCASLRQGSSYNEQFFGPGTRLTVL.

The rearrangement links TRBV7-3 to TRBJ1-1; 10 bases align to TRBD1. Losses at the gene ends were 4 bases for V and 3 bases for J; bases not matched to a gene: 5. Germline V gene data show CDR1 as SGHTA and CDR2 as FQGTGA. The CDR3 runs to 15 residues. The CDR3: CASSSQGQGYTEAFF. Written as DNA, the CDR3 is TGTGCCAGCAGCTCCCAGGGACAGGGGTACACTGAAGCTTTCTTT.

V gene TRBV4-3 combines with J gene TRBJ1-1, with D possibly being TRBD1 (6 bases). V shed 1 base and J shed 1 base, with 10 bases lying between them. CDR1 is LGHNA and CDR2 is YSLEER in the germline V gene. The CDR3 extends over 15 amino acids. The CDR3, as DNA: TGCGCCAGCAGCCAAGGTACGGGACAGAACACTGAAGCTTTCTTT. This codes for CASSQGTGQNTEAFF.

The rearrangement joins TRBV28 to TRBJ2-1, with D unresolved. The length of the CDR3 is 15 residues. Germline V gene data show CDR1 as MDHEN and CDR2 as SYDVKM. V lost 4 bases and J lost 5, with 15 bases in between. CDR3 in DNA: TGTGCCAGCAGTTGGTCGGGCGTAAATGACAATGAGCAGTTCTTC. This codes for CASSWSGVNDNEQFF.

V is TRBV28 and J is TRBJ2-2; 10 bases fit TRBD2. The CDR3 is 17 amino acids. CDR1 and CDR2 from the germline V gene are MDHEN and SYDVKM. The V segment lost 6 bases and the J segment 4 bases; nucleotides outside the gene matches: 11. CDR3 sequence (DNA): TGTGCCAGCAGCCCGACTCTAGCGGGAGAACTCACCGGGGAGCTGTTTTTT. Translated, it gives CASSPTLAGELTGELFF.

This chain links TRBV30 with TRBJ2-2, with 10 bases identical to TRBD2. The CDR3 contains 15 residues. Germline-derived CDR1 and CDR2 are GTSNPN and SVGIG (reference sequence). V dropped 6 bases and J dropped 6; count of bases not matched to a gene: 10. Written as DNA, the CDR3 is TGTGCCTGCCTCGGGCTAGCGGGAGTGGCCGGGGAGCTGTTTTTT. This gives the protein CACLGLAGVAGELFF.

The chain uses TRBV30 and TRBJ1-5; 8 bases map to TRBD1. The CDR3 runs 17 residues. V trimming: 2 bases; J trimming: 7 bases; junction bases outside the gene matches: 16. CDR1 is GTSNPN and CDR2 is SVGIG in the germline V gene (reference sequence). CDR3 sequence (DNA): TGTGCCTGGAGTCCTTCCCGGGACAGGTTCCGTAGGCAGCCCCAGCATTTT. Translating gives CAWSPSRDRFRRQPQHF.

The rearrangement joins TRBV18 to TRBJ2-7; D uncertain. Trimming shortened V by 0 bases and J by 5 bases, and 11 bases separated the two germline ends. CDR1 and CDR2 from the germline V gene are KGHSH and LQKENI. This CDR3 is 14 amino acids long. This CDR3 is CASSPPVENNEQYF. CDR3 bases: TGTGCCAGCTCACCACCGGTCGAAAACAACGAGCAGTACTTC.

CDR3 sequence reads: CASRKEPTTEAFF. The CDR3 coding sequence is TGTGCCAGCAGGAAGGAACCGACCACTGAAGCTTTCTTT. The rearrangement links TRBV27 to TRBJ1-1; no clear D gene. Trimming pared 6 bases from V and 4 bases from J, leaving 12 bases between. The CDR3 is made up of 13 amino acids. Germline V gene data show CDR1 as MNHEY and CDR2 as SMNVEV (reference sequence).

The J gene is TRBJ1-5, the V gene TRBV2; D gene unclear. The germline V gene has CDR1 SNHLY and CDR2 FYNNEI. The CDR3 extends over 17 amino acids. The V gene lost 2 bases and the J gene lost 2 bases, with 16 bases spanning the gap. The CDR3: CASSEPRGGRRNQPQHF. The CDR3 DNA reads TGTGCCAGCAGTGAACCCCGTGGAGGGAGGCGCAATCAGCCCCAGCATTTT.

This clone was seen a few times. The chain recombines TRBV7-3 with TRBJ1-6, with D possibly matching TRBD1 (5 bases). Germline CDR1 is SGHTA and CDR2 is FQGTGA. The CDR3 has 15 amino acids. V was cut by 2 bases and J by 9 bases, with 14 bases left in between. The CDR3 nucleotides are TGTGCCAGCAGCTTAGTGTCTCAGGGAGGTTCACCCCTCCACTTT. Residues: CASSLVSQGGSPLHF.